This T cell receptor (beta chain) was profiled in a study of regulatory T cells in long-lasting Graves disease. Study context: Newly diagnosed Graves' patients took antithyroid drugs under 3 months. Regarding the study as a whole: Small sample size may have lowered accuracy.

On this clonotype: As yet, its antigen is unknown.

The sample's time point: newly diagnosed GD, antithyroid drugs for less than 3 months. From PBMCs, RNA was extracted and then used to make the TCR library. Arm-PCR of CDR3 regions with iRepertoire HTBI primers generated TCR beta libraries. TCRdb ran MiXCR on the multiplex PCR reads and lists one entry per CDR3 protein. The repertoire consists of 360,000 or so distinct CDR3 sequences, with about a sixth occurring once and the leading ten covering 30%. The CDR3 spans 18 residues. Germline assignment: CDR1 MNHEY and CDR2 SMNVEV (reference sequence). Trimming removed 7 bases from V and 1 base from J; junction bases left unmatched: 15. These data also formed part of another study, on T cells in Graves' hyperthyroidism and ophthalmopathy. That paper states: First-round RT-PCR targeting the TCR CDR3 was performed with the HTBI primer set. Ophthalmopathy stood apart from stable hyperthyroidism in a 13 V-J model.

The clonotype comes from a man in his forties with Graves disease. Material: peripheral blood mononuclear cells (PBMCs), obtained at new diagnosis, from a patient treated with antithyroid drugs. The V and J genes are TRBV27 and TRBJ2-2; 7 bases fit TRBD1. CDR3 nucleotide sequence: TGTGCCAGCAACCCCTTAACATCCGGGACAGAGAACACCGGGGAGCTGTTTTTT. This translates into CASNPLTSGTENTGELFF.